This T cell receptor (beta chain) is drawn from a study of cytomegalovirus exposure and HLA in healthy donors. General observations from the study: Later, an analysis found that TCR clusters from the first cohort tended to co-occur in the 95 to 150 validation repertoires. Reportedly, cytomegalovirus status was diagnosed with high sensitivity and specificity.

Of note for this clone: Its antigen remains unidentified.

Germline V gives CDR1 LNHDA, CDR2 SQIVND (reference sequence). The CDR3 spans 16 residues. With V trimmed by 0 bases and J by 5 bases, 9 bases remained unmatched. Sequencing used immunoSEQ multiplex PCR; TCRdb keeps in-frame clones, though not all of them. The profile shows about 330,000 clones, around 86% of them singletons. The sequenced sample was PBMCs. V and J are TRBV19 and TRBJ2-7; 8 bases align to TRBD2. The sequence was obtained from a woman aged 18-35 years in good health and CMV-seronegative. The CDR3: CASSIDREGGSHEQYF. The CDR3 coding sequence is TGTGCCAGTAGTATAGATCGGGAGGGAGGTTCCCACGAGCAGTACTTC.